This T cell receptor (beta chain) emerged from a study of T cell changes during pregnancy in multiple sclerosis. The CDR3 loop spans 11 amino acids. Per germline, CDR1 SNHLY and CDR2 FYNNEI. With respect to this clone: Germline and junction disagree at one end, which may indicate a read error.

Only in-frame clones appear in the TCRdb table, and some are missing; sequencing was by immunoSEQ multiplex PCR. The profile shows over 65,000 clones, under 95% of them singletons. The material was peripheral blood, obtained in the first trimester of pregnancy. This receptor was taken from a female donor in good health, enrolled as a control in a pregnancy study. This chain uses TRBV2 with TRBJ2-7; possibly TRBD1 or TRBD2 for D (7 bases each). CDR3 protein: CASRGGYEQYF. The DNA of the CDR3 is TGTGCGAGCAGGGGGGGCTACGAGCAGTACTTC.